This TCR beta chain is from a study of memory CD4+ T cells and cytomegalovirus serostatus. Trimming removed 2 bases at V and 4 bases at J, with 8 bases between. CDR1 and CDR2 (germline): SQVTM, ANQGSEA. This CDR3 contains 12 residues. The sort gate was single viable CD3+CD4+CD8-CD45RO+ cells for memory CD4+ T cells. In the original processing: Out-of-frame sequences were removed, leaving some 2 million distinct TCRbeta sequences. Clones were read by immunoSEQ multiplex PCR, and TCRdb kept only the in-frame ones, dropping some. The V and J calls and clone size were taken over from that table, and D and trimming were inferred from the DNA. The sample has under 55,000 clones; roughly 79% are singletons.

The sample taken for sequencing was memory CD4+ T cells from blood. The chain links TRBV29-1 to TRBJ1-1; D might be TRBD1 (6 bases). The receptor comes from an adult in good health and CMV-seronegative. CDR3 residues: CSVERGGTEAFF. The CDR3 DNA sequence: TGCAGCGTTGAAAGGGGGGGCACTGAAGCTTTCTTT.